This T cell receptor beta chain was sequenced in a study of cytomegalovirus exposure and HLA in healthy donors. Germline assignment: CDR1 SGHAT and CDR2 FQNNGV. V gave up 7 bases and J gave up 2 bases; unmatched junction bases: 7. CDR3 size: 14 residues. In regard to this clone: Its target is unknown.

The PCR used 60 Vbeta and 13 Jbeta primers. Using immunoSEQ multiplex PCR, the repertoire was profiled, and TCRdb retains in-frame clones only, with some absent. Among approximately 170,000 clones listed, roughly 75% were seen once. The study's findings and limits: Exclusion applied to some V segments, including TRBV6-2 and TRBV6-3, as they were indistinguishable. Roughly even sequencing depth across donors was the assumption behind the presence/absence analyses. TCR beta sequences reportedly predicted most subjects' HLA-A and HLA-B alleles accurately.

This clonotype originated in a man younger than 45 in good health and CMV-seropositive. The rearrangement links TRBV11-2 to TRBJ2-7, with 8 bases that match TRBD1. The sequencing sample was made of PBMCs. DNA for the CDR3: TGTGCCAGCACCCGGACAGGGAGTACCTACGAGCAGTACTTC. Amino acid sequence: CASTRTGSTYEQYF.